These 28 T cell receptor beta chains originate from one sample sequenced in a study of blood T cells in healthy people across ages. A second PCR of roughly 7 to 11 cycles used a sample-barcoded 5' primer and a J-beta primer mix. TCRdb analysed the 5' RACE reads with MiXCR anew, one entry per CDR3 protein. The repertoire holds about 1.4 million distinct CDR3 sequences, with almost 60% as singletons. Sequenced material: blood. These receptors all stem from a man between 18 and 29 years old in good health.

V usage is TRBV20-1 and J usage is TRBJ1-2; 8 positions match TRBD1. V lost 1 base, J lost 7 bases, and 5 bases stayed unmatched. Per germline, CDR1 DFQATT and CDR2 SNEGSKA (reference sequence). This CDR3 region has 13 residues. CDR3 amino acids: CSARVGQGSGYTF. The CDR3 DNA follows: TGCAGTGCTAGAGTCGGACAGGGCAGTGGCTACACCTTC.

This sequence joins TRBV4-1 and TRBJ2-7; 7 bases agree with TRBD2. This CDR3 spans 15 amino acids. Trimming took 0 bases from V and 3 from J; bases not matched to a gene: 5. Germline lookup yields CDR1 MGHRA and CDR2 YSYEKL. CDR3 in DNA: TGCGCCAGCAGCCAAGATATCGCTAGCGGCTACGAGCAGTACTTC. Protein product: CASSQDIASGYEQYF.

V gene TRBV4-1 combines with J gene TRBJ1-5; no clear D gene. Germline V gene data show CDR1 as MGHRA and CDR2 as YSYEKL. The CDR3 length is 13 residues. The V end was cut by 4 bases, the J end by 5 bases, with 9 bases between. CDR3 sequence: CASSRSLYQPQHF. The CDR3, as DNA: TGCGCCAGCAGCCGGTCCCTATATCAGCCCCAGCATTTT.

V and J are TRBV3-1 and TRBJ2-3; no reliable D call. Trimming removed 1 base at V and 2 bases at J, with 10 bases between. This CDR3 region has 15 residues. CDR1 and CDR2 from the germline V gene are LGHDT and YNNKEL (reference sequence). CDR3 bases: TGTGCCAGCAGCCAAGTGGCACTGTACACAGATACGCAGTATTTT. This translates into CASSQVALYTDTQYF.

CDR3 in amino acids: CSVEGRDHPLYNEQFF. In nucleotides, the CDR3 is TGCAGCGTTGAGGGCAGGGACCATCCCCTCTACAATGAGCAGTTCTTC. The chain recombines TRBV29-1 with TRBJ2-1, with D possibly being TRBD1 or TRBD2 (5 bases each). V lost 3 bases and J lost 3, with 18 bases in between. The CDR3 contains 16 residues. Germline V CDR1 and CDR2: SQVTM, ANQGSEA.

The rearrangement links TRBV27 to TRBJ2-5, with 11 positions matching TRBD1. Germline assignment: CDR1 MNHEY and CDR2 SMNVEV (reference sequence). V lost 5 bases to trimming and J lost 5 bases; unmatched junction nucleotides: 7. This CDR3 is built from 15 residues. The CDR3 bases are TGTGCCAGCAGTCCCGGACAGGGGGCAAGGGAGACCCAGTACTTC. Amino acids: CASSPGQGARETQYF.

This chain connects TRBV9 to TRBJ2-3; D is perhaps TRBD2 (5 bases). V lost 0 bases to trimming and J lost 3 bases, with 14 bases between them. Germline V gene sequence: CDR1 SGDLS, CDR2 YYNGEE. The CDR3 is made up of 16 amino acids. DNA for the CDR3: TGTGCCAGCAGCGTAGGTGGTAGCGATGATACAGATACGCAGTATTTT. This gives the protein CASSVGGSDDTDTQYF.

V gene TRBV11-3 combines with J gene TRBJ2-1; 7 nucleotides line up with TRBD2. Near its end, the DNA agrees better with TRBJ2-7, so the J call may be wrong. Germline CDR1 and CDR2: SGHNT and YENEEA. The CDR3 covers 18 residues. The CDR3 loop reads CASSSIMGKVAGYNEQYF. The CDR3, as DNA: TGTGCCAGCAGCTCGATCATGGGGAAGGTAGCGGGCTACAATGAGCAGTACTTC.

The chain couples TRBV12-3 or TRBV12-4 to TRBJ2-3, with D possibly being TRBD1 (5 bases). CDR3 length: 15 residues. DNA of the CDR3: TGTGCTTCCCGTGGGGCTAACATGGCAACAGATACGCAGTATTTT. Amino acid sequence: CASRGANMATDTQYF.

V is TRBV6-6 and J is TRBJ2-5; maybe TRBD2 (6 bases). Deletions cut 7 bases from V and 11 bases from J, with 14 bases between. The length of the CDR3 is 11 residues. CDR1 is MNHNY and CDR2 is SVGAGI in the germline V gene (reference sequence). The DNA for the CDR3 is TGTGCCAGCACCCATTGGGGGGAGCAGTACTTC. Its translation is CASTHWGEQYF.

A single count supports this clonotype. In DNA, the CDR3 is TGCGCCAGCAGCCAAGGGGGGTTTGGGGCTGGGGAGCAGTACTTC. It is translated as CASSQGGFGAGEQYF. The V and J genes are TRBV4-3 and TRBJ2-5; tentatively, D is TRBD1 or TRBD2 (5 bases each). CDR3 size: 15 residues. The V end lost 1 base, the J end lost 11 bases, and 20 bases lay between the germline ends. Germline CDR1 is LGHNA and CDR2 is YSLEER.

Turning to this clonotype: A junction boundary mismatches the germline segment, possibly from a read error. V gene TRBV4-3 combines with J gene TRBJ2-4; 7 bases match TRBD1. TRBJ2-7 explains the end of the DNA better; the J call may be wrong. The CDR3 runs to 14 residues. Per the germline V gene, CDR1 is LGHNA and CDR2 is YSLEER. The CDR3 loop reads CANSQDDRGLEQYF. For the CDR3, the DNA is TGCGCCAACAGCCAAGATGATAGGGGGCTCGAGCAGTACTTC.

The V call is TRBV20-1, the J call TRBJ1-5; TRBD1 might be the D (6 bases). Deletions cut 3 bases from V and 4 bases from J, with 16 bases between. The germline V gene has CDR1 DFQATT and CDR2 SNEGSKA (reference sequence). The CDR3 loop spans 15 amino acids. The CDR3 coding sequence is TGCAGTGCTAGCCCCGGACAGACACTTAATCAGCCCCAGCATTTT. This gives the protein CSASPGQTLNQPQHF.

In this sample, this clonotype turned up once. CDR3: CASSFSGFYNSPLHF. The CDR3 region has the DNA TGTGCCAGCAGCTTCTCGGGTTTCTATAATTCACCCCTCCACTTT. The gene calls are TRBV7-2 and TRBJ1-6; D unresolved. V lost 3 bases and J 3 bases, leaving 9 bases between the germline ends. The CDR3 sequence is 15 residues long. Germline CDR1 and CDR2: SGHTA and FQGNSA.

V is TRBV4-2 and J is TRBJ1-1; TRBD1 agrees at 7 bases. The germline V gene has CDR1 LGHNA and CDR2 YNFKEQ. The CDR3 runs to 15 residues. J lost 1 base, V lost 2 bases, and 4 bases had no gene match. The CDR3 spells CASSQPGQRNTEAFF. The CDR3 coding sequence is TGTGCCAGCAGCCAACCGGGACAGAGGAACACTGAAGCTTTCTTT.

The chain employs TRBV5-1 and TRBJ2-3; D may correspond to TRBD1 or TRBD2 (6 bases each). V gave up 8 bases and J gave up 6 bases, with 16 bases separating them. The CDR3 consists of 13 residues. In germline, CDR1 is SGHRS, CDR2 YFSETQ. CDR3 nucleotide sequence: TGCGCCAGAATCGGGAGTCAGGGGGATACGCAGTATTTT. Translated, it gives CARIGSQGDTQYF.

This clonotype appeared a few times. The rearrangement links TRBV10-3 to TRBJ2-5; 8 nucleotides match TRBD1. There are 16 residues in the CDR3. Germline V gene sequence: CDR1 ENHRY, CDR2 SYGVKD. V lost 0 bases and J lost 4; bases outside the gene matches: 7. The CDR3 protein is CAISESQTGARETQYF. In nucleotides, the CDR3 is TGTGCCATCAGTGAGTCTCAGACAGGGGCGCGAGAGACCCAGTACTTC.

The chain uses TRBV7-6 and TRBJ2-6; D is uncertain. The CDR3 is made up of 17 amino acids. The germline V and J ends were trimmed by 1 base and 0 bases, with 10 bases remaining between them. CDR1 is SGHVS, CDR2 FNYEAQ, per germline. This chain's CDR3 is CASSLDGESSGANVLTF. The CDR3 nucleotides are TGTGCCAGCAGCTTAGATGGGGAAAGCTCTGGGGCCAACGTCCTGACTTTC.

The rearrangement joins TRBV7-6 to TRBJ2-1; perhaps TRBD2 as D (6 bases). This CDR3 comprises 17 residues. Germline loops: CDR1 SGHVS, CDR2 FNYEAQ. Trimming stripped 1 base from V and 0 bases from J, with 13 bases between. CDR3 region: CASSLGARESSYNEQFF. For the CDR3, the DNA is TGTGCCAGCAGCTTAGGGGCTCGGGAGTCCTCCTACAATGAGCAGTTCTTC.

The rearrangement links TRBV4-1 to TRBJ2-1; D is ambiguous. Trimming left V 2 bases short and J 13 bases short, with 21 bases between. The CDR3 has 15 amino acids. Germline lookup yields CDR1 MGHRA and CDR2 YSYEKL. CDR3 sequence: CASSQNALRLASQFF. The CDR3 DNA reads as TGCGCCAGCAGCCAAAATGCCCTTCGGTTGGCGTCCCAGTTCTTC.

This rearrangement joins TRBV2 to TRBJ2-7, with TRBD2 matching 7 bases. V trimming: 4 bases; J trimming: 10 bases; junction bases outside the gene matches: 10. This CDR3 region has 13 residues. Per the germline V gene, CDR1 is SNHLY and CDR2 is FYNNEI. The CDR3 here is CASSGFIGGVQYF. CDR3 DNA sequence: TGTGCCAGCAGTGGATTTATTGGGGGGGTCCAGTACTTC.

This clonotype was counted ten times or more. This chain uses TRBV4-3 with TRBJ2-7, with TRBD1 identical over 8 bases. The CDR3 covers 14 residues. V dropped 5 bases and J dropped 2; count of bases not matched to a gene: 5. Germline CDR1 LGHNA, CDR2 YSLEER. DNA of the CDR3: TGCGCCAGCAGCTTACGGACAGGGCCCTACGAGCAGTACTTC. As protein: CASSLRTGPYEQYF.

The J gene is TRBJ1-2, the V gene TRBV4-1; no reliable D call. This CDR3 spans 17 amino acids. Deletions cut 0 bases from V and 1 base from J, with 15 bases between. Per the germline V gene, CDR1 is MGHRA and CDR2 is YSYEKL. CDR3 loop: CASSQDVESPVNYGYTF. For the CDR3, the DNA is TGCGCCAGCAGCCAAGACGTGGAGTCACCGGTTAACTATGGCTACACCTTC.

About this clonotype itself: One junction end does not reproduce the germline sequence, and a read error may be involved. The V and J genes are TRBV7-9 and TRBJ2-4; 10 positions match TRBD1. The germline V gene encodes CDR1 SEHNR and CDR2 FQNEAQ (reference sequence). CDR3 length: 14 residues. CDR3 sequence: CARSSRDRGNIQYF. For the CDR3, the DNA is TGTGCCAGAAGCTCCCGGGACAGGGGAAACATTCAGTACTTC.

This chain joins TRBV12-3 or TRBV12-4 and TRBJ1-2; 8 nucleotides match TRBD1. Trimming cost V 5 bases and J 1 base; bases outside gene matches: 6. The CDR3 contains 15 residues. The CDR3 loop reads CASSPGTGLNYGYTF. DNA of the CDR3: TGTGCCAGCAGTCCCGGGACAGGCCTTAACTATGGCTACACCTTC.

This clonotype came up once. CDR3 sequence (DNA): TGTGCCAGCAGCACGGAGCGTTCGACTAGCGGGGGCGCAGATACGCAGTATTTT. It encodes CASSTERSTSGGADTQYF. The chain employs TRBV7-2 and TRBJ2-3; TRBD2 matches 12 bases. This CDR3 comprises 18 residues. Looked up from germline, CDR1 is SGHTA and CDR2 is FQGNSA. V dropped 5 bases and J dropped 4; count of bases not matched to a gene: 13. The entire variable domain, with the rest obtained from reference TRBV7-2 and TRBJ2-3, is as follows: GAGVSQSPSNKVTEKGKDVELRCDPISGHTALYWYRQSLGQGLEFLIYFQGNSAPDKSGLPSDRFSAERTGGSVSTLTIQRTQQEDSAVYLCASSTERSTSGGADTQYFGPGTRLTVL.

This chain connects TRBV29-1 to TRBJ2-3; a possible D gene is TRBD2 (5 bases). Trimming shortened V by 4 bases and J by 3 bases, and 14 bases separated the two germline ends. Germline V gene data show CDR1 as SQVTM and CDR2 as ANQGSEA. The CDR3 covers 14 residues. The CDR3 DNA reads TGCAGCGTTGTCGCAGGAGAGGGTACAGATACGCAGTATTTT. Amino acids: CSVVAGEGTDTQYF.

This clonotype was found many times. The chain couples TRBV6-2 or TRBV6-3 to TRBJ2-7; D ambiguous. Trimming stripped 2 bases from V and 0 bases from J, with 2 bases between. The CDR3 totals 12 residues. The germline V gene has CDR1 MNHEY and CDR2 SVGEGT. DNA for the CDR3: TGTGCCAGCAGTTACACCTCCTACGAGCAGTACTTC. Translated, it gives CASSYTSYEQYF.